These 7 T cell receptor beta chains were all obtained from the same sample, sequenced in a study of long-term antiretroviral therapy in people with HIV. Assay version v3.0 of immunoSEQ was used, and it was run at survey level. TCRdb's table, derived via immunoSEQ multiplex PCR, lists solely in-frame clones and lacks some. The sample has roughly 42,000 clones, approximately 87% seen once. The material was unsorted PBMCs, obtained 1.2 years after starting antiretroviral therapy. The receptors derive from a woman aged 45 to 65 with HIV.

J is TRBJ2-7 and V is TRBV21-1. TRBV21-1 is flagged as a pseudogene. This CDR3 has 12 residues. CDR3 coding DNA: TGTGCCAGCAGCACCCTTTTACCCCCCTTGTACTTC. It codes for CASSTLLPPLYF.

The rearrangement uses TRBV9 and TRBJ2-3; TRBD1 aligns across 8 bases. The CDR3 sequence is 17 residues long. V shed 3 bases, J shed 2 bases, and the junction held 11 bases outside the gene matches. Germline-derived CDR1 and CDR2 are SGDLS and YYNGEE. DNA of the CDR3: TGTGCCAGCAGCGCGAGAGGGTTGACAGGGGTCACAGATACGCAGTATTTT. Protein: CASSARGLTGVTDTQYF.

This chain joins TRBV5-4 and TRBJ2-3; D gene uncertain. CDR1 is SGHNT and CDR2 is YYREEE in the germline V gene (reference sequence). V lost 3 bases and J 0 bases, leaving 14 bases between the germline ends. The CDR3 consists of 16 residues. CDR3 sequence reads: CASSSARGRSTDTQYF. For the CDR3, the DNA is TGTGCCAGCAGCTCCGCGAGAGGTAGGAGCACAGATACGCAGTATTTT.

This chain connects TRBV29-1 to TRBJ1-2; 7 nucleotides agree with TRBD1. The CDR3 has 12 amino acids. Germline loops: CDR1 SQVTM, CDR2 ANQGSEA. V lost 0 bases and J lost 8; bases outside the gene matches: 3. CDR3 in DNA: TGCAGCGTTGAAGAGGGACAGTGGGGCTACACCTTC. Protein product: CSVEEGQWGYTF.

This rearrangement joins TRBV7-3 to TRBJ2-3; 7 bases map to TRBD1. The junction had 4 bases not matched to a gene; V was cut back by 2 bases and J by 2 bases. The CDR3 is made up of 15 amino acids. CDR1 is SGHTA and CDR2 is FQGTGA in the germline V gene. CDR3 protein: CASSLEGADTDTQYF. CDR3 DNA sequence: TGTGCCAGCAGCTTAGAGGGGGCTGACACAGATACGCAGTATTTT.

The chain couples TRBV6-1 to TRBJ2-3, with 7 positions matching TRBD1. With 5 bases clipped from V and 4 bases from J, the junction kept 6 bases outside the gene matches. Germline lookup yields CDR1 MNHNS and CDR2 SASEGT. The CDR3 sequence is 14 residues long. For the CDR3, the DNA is TGTGCCAGCAGTACAGACAGGGTGGCAGATACGCAGTATTTT. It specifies CASSTDRVADTQYF.

The DNA of the CDR3 is TGTGCCAGCAGTTATGGGGGGGGGAGGGCAAACTATGGCTACACCTTC. Amino acid sequence: CASSYGGGRANYGYTF. This sequence joins TRBV6-5 and TRBJ1-2; D might be TRBD1 (5 bases). The CDR3 is made up of 16 amino acids. CDR1 and CDR2 from the germline V gene are MNHEY and SVGAGI. V was clipped by 3 bases and J by 2 bases, with 16 bases between them.